These 17 T cell receptor beta chains came from one sample sequenced in a study of shared clonotypes between healthy human individuals. Measured with immunoSEQ multiplex PCR; TCRdb has only the in-frame clones, and not every one. The top ten hold 0.36% of the sample, which has about 2.4 million clones, over 85% seen once. The sequencing sample was made of naive CD4+ T cells from PBMCs. Subset given: CD45RA+ positively selected. These receptors originate from a man younger than 35 in good health. Some clones in this sample may be carry-over from other donors' samples.

This chain connects TRBV4-1 to TRBJ1-5; 9 nucleotides align to TRBD1. The trim removed 4 bases at V and 11 bases at J, leaving 6 bases unmatched. The germline gives CDR1 MGHRA, CDR2 YSYEKL. This CDR3 contains 13 residues. For the CDR3, the DNA is TGCGCCAGCAGCCTCCCGGGACAGGGTACCCAGCATTTT. Protein product: CASSLPGQGTQHF.

The chain couples TRBV7-6 to TRBJ2-1; 7 bases fit TRBD2. Germline loops: CDR1 SGHVS, CDR2 FNYEAQ. The CDR3 runs 16 residues. Trimming took 3 bases from V and 6 from J; bases not matched to a gene: 11. The CDR3 loop is CASSFRAAGPSNEQFF. The DNA of the CDR3 is TGTGCCAGCAGCTTTAGGGCAGCGGGACCCAGCAATGAGCAGTTCTTC.

The chain couples TRBV28 to TRBJ2-7; D remains ambiguous. V gave up 4 bases and J gave up 1 base, with 8 bases separating them. Germline CDR1 and CDR2: MDHEN and SYDVKM. The CDR3 runs to 13 residues. DNA for the CDR3: TGTGCCAGCAGTTCAAGTCGTTCCTACGAGCAGTACTTC. Its protein is CASSSSRSYEQYF.

This chain links TRBV19 with TRBJ1-5; TRBD1 matches 7 bases. CDR1 is LNHDA, CDR2 SQIVND, per germline (reference sequence). The CDR3 consists of 15 residues. After removal of 7 bases from V and 6 bases from J, the junction contained 12 bases not matched to a gene. The CDR3 DNA reads as TGTGCCAGTATCGAACGACAGGGACTTGGTCAGCCCCAGCATTTT. Translation gives CASIERQGLGQPQHF.

Concerning this clone: Other DNA variants within this sample encode the same CDR3. This chain joins TRBV29-1 and TRBJ1-1, with TRBD1 matching 7 bases. The germline V gene has CDR1 SQVTM and CDR2 ANQGSEA. V shed 6 bases, J shed 1 base, and the junction held 2 bases outside the gene matches. The CDR3 runs to 12 residues. The DNA of the CDR3 is TGCAGCGTCCGACAGGGGAACACTGAAGCTTTCTTT. It is translated as CSVRQGNTEAFF.

This chain connects TRBV27 to TRBJ2-5; 7 bases are a match to TRBD1. Trimming removed 8 bases from V and 2 bases from J; junction bases left unmatched: 11. There are 15 residues in the CDR3. Germline V lookup: CDR1 MNHEY, CDR2 SMNVEV (reference sequence). CDR3 DNA sequence: TGTGCCAGCGCCGTCTTAGACAGGGTACAAGAGACCCAGTACTTC. It yields the protein CASAVLDRVQETQYF.

The chain couples TRBV5-1 to TRBJ1-5; 8 bases are shared with TRBD1. Germline V gene lookup returns CDR1 SGHRS and CDR2 YFSETQ. This CDR3 region has 16 residues. Trimming took 0 bases from V and 0 from J; bases not matched to a gene: 2. Here the CDR3 reads CASSLGQGSSNQPQHF. The CDR3 DNA reads as TGCGCCAGCAGCTTGGGACAGGGGAGTAGCAATCAGCCCCAGCATTTT.

In DNA form, the CDR3 reads TGTGCCAGCAGCTGGAGATCCTCTGGGGCCAACGTCCTGACTTTC. Protein product: CASSWRSSGANVLTF. The chain combines TRBV5-6 with TRBJ2-6, with D unresolved. Trimming shortened V by 3 bases and J by 0 bases, and 7 bases separated the two germline ends. The CDR3 is 15 residues long. Germline loops: CDR1 SGHDT, CDR2 YYEEEE. The variable domain in full, completed from reference TRBV5-6 and TRBJ2-6, reads DAGVTQSPTHLIKTRGQQVTLRCSPKSGHDTVSWYQQALGQGPQFIFQYYEEEERQRGNFPDRFSGHQFPNYSSELNVNALLLGDSALYLCASSWRSSGANVLTFGAGSRLTVL.

The genes are TRBV30 and TRBJ1-2, with D possibly being TRBD1 (6 bases). V dropped 2 bases and J dropped 4 bases, with 17 bases sitting between them. Germline CDR1 GTSNPN, CDR2 SVGIG (reference sequence). The CDR3 totals 15 residues. CDR3 residues: CAWSRNTGIGYGYTF. The CDR3, as DNA: TGTGCCTGGAGTCGCAACACAGGGATTGGCTATGGCTACACCTTC.

The rearrangement links TRBV5-6 to TRBJ1-6; no clear D. This CDR3 comprises 16 residues. The V end lost 4 bases, the J end lost 6 bases, and 17 bases lay between the germline ends. Germline-derived CDR1 and CDR2 are SGHDT and YYEEEE. The CDR3 coding sequence is TGTGCCAGCAGCCTGGGCGGAGGGCCGTCTAATTCACCCCTCCACTTT. This encodes CASSLGGGPSNSPLHF. The whole variable domain, remainder taken from reference TRBV5-6 and TRBJ1-6, is DAGVTQSPTHLIKTRGQQVTLRCSPKSGHDTVSWYQQALGQGPQFIFQYYEEEERQRGNFPDRFSGHQFPNYSSELNVNALLLGDSALYLCASSLGGGPSNSPLHFGNGTRLTVT.

This chain links TRBV10-3 with TRBJ2-5; TRBD1 matches 7 bases. Germline V gene lookup returns CDR1 ENHRY and CDR2 SYGVKD. With V trimmed by 4 bases and J by 3 bases, 2 bases remained unmatched. This CDR3 spans 13 amino acids. The CDR3 sequence: CAISVTGEETQYF. The CDR3 nucleotides are TGTGCCATCAGTGTTACAGGGGAAGAGACCCAGTACTTC.

This chain uses TRBV4-3 with TRBJ1-1; D gene uncertain. Germline values: CDR1 LGHNA, CDR2 YSLEER. V lost 2 bases to trimming and J lost 0 bases, with 4 bases between them. This CDR3 has 13 residues. In DNA, the CDR3 is TGCGCCAGCAGCCAAATGCTGAACACTGAAGCTTTCTTT. Translation gives CASSQMLNTEAFF.

The chain combines TRBV6-5 with TRBJ2-6, with TRBD1 identical over 9 bases. This CDR3 region has 15 residues. V lost 10 bases and J lost 2; bases outside the gene matches: 6. The germline gives CDR1 MNHEY, CDR2 SVGAGI. The CDR3 loop reads CATHTGGAGANVLTF. DNA for the CDR3: TGTGCCACTCATACAGGGGGCGCTGGGGCCAACGTCCTGACTTTC.

The chain uses TRBV5-1 and TRBJ2-2; tentative D call: TRBD2 (6 bases). In germline, CDR1 is SGHRS, CDR2 YFSETQ. V lost 0 bases to trimming and J lost 2 bases, with 8 bases between them. The CDR3 covers 15 residues. CDR3 nucleotide sequence: TGCGCCAGCAGCTTGGACGCGGGAAACACCGGGGAGCTGTTTTTT. Translation: CASSLDAGNTGELFF.

This clone turned up a few times. Other DNA variants within this sample encode the same CDR3. This sequence joins TRBV30 and TRBJ1-5, with D possibly being TRBD1 (5 bases). This CDR3 is 13 amino acids long. CDR1 and CDR2 (germline): GTSNPN, SVGIG (reference sequence). Trimming cost V 0 bases and J 5 bases, with 8 bases left between them. The chain's CDR3 is CAWSVLGDQPQHF. CDR3 coding DNA: TGTGCCTGGAGTGTACTGGGGGATCAGCCCCAGCATTTT.

The V call is TRBV10-2, the J call TRBJ2-5; tentatively, D is TRBD2 (6 bases). The V gene's germline CDR1 is WSHSY and CDR2 SAAADI. V was cut by 2 bases and J by 5 bases, with 12 bases left in between. This CDR3 has 14 amino acids. As DNA, the CDR3 is TGCGCCAGCAGTGAGGGACTACTCAGTGAGACCCAGTACTTC. This translates into CASSEGLLSETQYF.

The chain combines TRBV18 with TRBJ1-3, with 8 bases aligning to TRBD1. V lost 8 bases and J lost 4; bases outside the gene matches: 7. The CDR3 spans 14 residues. CDR1 and CDR2 from the germline V gene are KGHSH and LQKENI. CDR3 protein: CASATGGSGNTIYF. The CDR3 nucleotides read TGTGCCAGCGCCACAGGGGGTTCAGGAAACACCATATATTTT.